The entry below gives a single TCR beta chain sequence along with its context. This specimen belongs to a study of technical replicates of blood from several donors. Per the germline V gene, CDR1 is MNHEY and CDR2 is SMNVEV (reference sequence). The CDR3 totals 14 residues. V lost 2 bases, J lost 0 bases, and 8 bases lay in between. Clones were read by immunoSEQ multiplex PCR, and TCRdb kept only the in-frame ones, dropping some. The data hold roughly 59,000 clones, with 75% to 90% observed a single time. The source of this sequence is a human donor in good health. Some clones in this sample may be carry-over from other donors' samples. Material: PBMCs. This chain uses TRBV27 with TRBJ2-7; no clear D gene. This CDR3 is CASSLDTSSYEQYF. CDR3 DNA sequence: TGTGCCAGCAGTTTAGACACGTCCTCCTACGAGCAGTACTTC.